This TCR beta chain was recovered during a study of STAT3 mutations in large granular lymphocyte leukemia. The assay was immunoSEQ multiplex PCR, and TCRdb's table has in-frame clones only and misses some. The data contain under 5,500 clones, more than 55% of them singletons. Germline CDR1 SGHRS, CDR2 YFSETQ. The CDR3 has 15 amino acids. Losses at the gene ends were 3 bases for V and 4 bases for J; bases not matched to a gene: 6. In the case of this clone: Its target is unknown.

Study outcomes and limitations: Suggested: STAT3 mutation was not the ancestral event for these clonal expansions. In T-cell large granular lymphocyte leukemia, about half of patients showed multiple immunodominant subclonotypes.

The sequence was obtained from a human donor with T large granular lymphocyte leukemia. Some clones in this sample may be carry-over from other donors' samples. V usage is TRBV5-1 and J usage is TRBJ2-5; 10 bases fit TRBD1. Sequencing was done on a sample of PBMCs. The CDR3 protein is CASSSGTGDVETQYF. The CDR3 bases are TGCGCCAGCAGCTCGGGGACAGGGGATGTAGAGACCCAGTACTTC. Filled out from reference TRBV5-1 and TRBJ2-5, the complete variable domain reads KAGVTQTPRYLIKTRGQQVTLSCSPISGHRSVSWYQQTPGQGLQFLFEYFSETQRNKGNFPGRFSGRQFSNSRSEMNVSTLELGDSALYLCASSSGTGDVETQYFGPGTRLLVL.